The 15 T cell receptor beta chains presented below share a single source sample, sequenced in a study of identical twins. TCRdb passed the 5' RACE reads through MiXCR, listing each CDR3 protein once. The sample has roughly 290,000 distinct CDR3 sequences, less than 9.5% seen once. This sample also appeared in a second study, on yellow fever vaccine responses in identical twins.

The source material was CD8+ T cells sorted from blood. The receptor source for this set is a woman under 30 in good health.

The rearrangement links TRBV7-9 to TRBJ1-4; D is perhaps TRBD1 (5 bases). The V end lost 7 bases, the J end lost 7 bases, and 10 bases lay between the germline ends. Germline CDR1 is SEHNR and CDR2 is FQNEAQ (reference sequence). The CDR3 runs to 12 residues. The CDR3 protein is CASNWGGEKLFF. As DNA, the CDR3 is TGTGCCAGCAACTGGGGGGGTGAAAAACTGTTTTTT.

This clonotype came up many times. V is TRBV11-1 and J is TRBJ2-3; tentatively, D is TRBD2 (5 bases). Germline CDR1 SGHAT, CDR2 FQDESV (reference sequence). V lost 3 bases to trimming and J lost 1 base, with 20 bases between them. The CDR3 extends over 18 amino acids. CDR3 residues: CASSFPSRLGVGTDTQYF. Written as DNA, the CDR3 is TGTGCCAGCAGCTTTCCGTCCAGGCTGGGAGTGGGCACAGATACGCAGTATTTT.

This chain joins TRBV2 and TRBJ2-7, with 7 nucleotides matching TRBD2. In germline, CDR1 is SNHLY, CDR2 FYNNEI. There are 13 residues in the CDR3. V gave up 6 bases and J gave up 2 bases; unmatched junction bases: 4. CDR3 sequence (DNA): TGTGCCAGCAGATGGGAGGGTACCTACGAGCAGTACTTC. Its protein product is CASRWEGTYEQYF.

The chain employs TRBV20-1 and TRBJ2-1; the match to TRBD2 covers 14 bases. The V gene's germline CDR1 is DFQATT and CDR2 SNEGSKA (reference sequence). This CDR3 contains 16 residues. The trim removed 2 bases at V and 2 bases at J, leaving 2 bases unmatched. Here the CDR3 reads CSARMTSGGAYNEQFF. CDR3 in DNA: TGCAGTGCTAGAATGACTAGCGGGGGGGCCTACAATGAGCAGTTCTTC.

In its sample, this clonotype was seen many times. The chain employs TRBV4-3 and TRBJ1-4; possible D gene TRBD1, 5 bases. Germline lookup yields CDR1 LGHNA and CDR2 YSLEER. This CDR3 contains 17 residues. The V end lost 5 bases, the J end lost 0 bases, and 16 bases lay between the germline ends. CDR3 residues: CASSVDATGPTNEKLFF. CDR3 nucleotides: TGCGCCAGCAGCGTCGACGCTACAGGACCAACTAATGAAAAACTGTTTTTT.

This chain connects TRBV28 to TRBJ2-7; tentatively, D is TRBD1 or TRBD2 (5 bases each). Per germline, CDR1 MDHEN and CDR2 SYDVKM. The CDR3 spans 14 residues. The germline V and J ends were trimmed by 3 bases and 7 bases, with 16 bases remaining between them. CDR3 nucleotides: TGTGCCAGCAGTTTCGGGACCTCTTGGAGGGAGCAGTACTTC. Its translation is CASSFGTSWREQYF.

This clonotype was recorded at least ten times. J is TRBJ2-1 and V is TRBV4-2; tentatively, D is TRBD2 (5 bases). The CDR3 is 15 amino acids. Trimming removed 1 base at V and 0 bases at J, with 7 bases between. Germline lookup yields CDR1 LGHNA and CDR2 YNFKEQ. In DNA form, the CDR3 reads TGTGCCAGCAGCCAAGGAGCGGCCTCCTACAATGAGCAGTTCTTC. Its translation: CASSQGAASYNEQFF.

The rearrangement uses TRBV29-1 and TRBJ1-1; no clear D gene. In germline, CDR1 is SQVTM, CDR2 ANQGSEA. V was pared by 5 bases and J by 6 bases, with 22 bases between. This CDR3 region has 15 residues. The CDR3 bases are TGCAGCGTTTCAAGACTCCGATCTTCTGATGCTGAAGCTTTCTTT. It is translated as CSVSRLRSSDAEAFF.

Turning to this clonotype: The germline gene is not matched at one end of the junction; a read error may be the cause. This sequence joins TRBV10-3 and TRBJ2-1; either TRBD1 or TRBD2 may supply D (6 bases each). Germline V gives CDR1 ENHRY, CDR2 SYGVKD. There are 12 residues in the CDR3. CDR3 protein: CAISESSSGQIF. The CDR3 nucleotides are TGTGCCATCAGTGAGTCGAGTAGCGGACAGATCTTC.

This clonotype occurred many times. The chain employs TRBV28 and TRBJ2-1; 7 bases line up with TRBD1. V lost 6 bases, J lost 7 bases, and 27 bases stayed unmatched. The CDR3 sequence is 20 residues long. Germline V gives CDR1 MDHEN, CDR2 SYDVKM. CDR3 in DNA: TGTGCCAGCAGAAGATACCGGGACAGCCCAGAGAGCATCTACTGGAATGAGCAGTTCTTC. Translated: CASRRYRDSPESIYWNEQFF.

The table lists this clonotype with many counts. V is TRBV12-3 or TRBV12-4 and J is TRBJ2-2, with TRBD2 matching over 7 bases. This CDR3 comprises 16 residues. Trimming removed 6 bases from V and 6 bases from J; junction bases left unmatched: 13. The CDR3: CASRGASGPAAGELFF. The CDR3 nucleotides are TGTGCCAGCAGAGGAGCTAGCGGCCCGGCGGCCGGGGAGCTGTTTTTT.

This clonotype has just a few counts. This chain joins TRBV29-1 and TRBJ2-7; D might be TRBD2 (6 bases). The CDR3 extends over 13 amino acids. V lost 4 bases and J 3 bases, leaving 13 bases between the germline ends. The germline V gene has CDR1 SQVTM and CDR2 ANQGSEA. The CDR3 loop is CSVVVAEDYEQYF. The CDR3, as DNA: TGCAGCGTTGTGGTAGCGGAAGACTACGAGCAGTACTTC.

In this sample, this clonotype turned up a few times. This chain joins TRBV27 and TRBJ2-7, with unresolved D. Germline V gives CDR1 MNHEY, CDR2 SMNVEV (reference sequence). The CDR3 sequence is 13 residues long. Trimming took 2 bases from V and 2 from J, leaving 7 bases between them. CDR3: CASSLNGPYEQYF. In DNA, the CDR3 is TGTGCCAGCAGTTTAAACGGGCCCTACGAGCAGTACTTC.

This clonotype was observed many times. The chain combines TRBV7-9 with TRBJ2-4, with D unclear. The CDR3 spans 16 residues. Between the trimmed V and J ends, which lost 5 bases and 0 bases, there was a span of 14 bases. Germline lookup yields CDR1 SEHNR and CDR2 FQNEAQ (reference sequence). The CDR3 region is CASSLGSDIAKNIQYF. The DNA of the CDR3 is TGTGCCAGCAGCCTTGGATCCGACATAGCCAAAAACATTCAGTACTTC.

This clonotype has a handful of counts. The chain has TRBV7-9 and TRBJ2-5; no definite D call. This CDR3 region has 13 residues. Germline V gives CDR1 SEHNR, CDR2 FQNEAQ (reference sequence). Trimming took off 2 bases at V and 3 bases at J, with 7 bases between the two ends. CDR3 sequence reads: CASSLSLEETQYF. DNA for the CDR3: TGTGCCAGCAGCTTAAGCCTAGAAGAGACCCAGTACTTC. Complete variable domain (other parts from reference TRBV7-9 and TRBJ2-5): DTGVSQNPRHKITKRGQNVTFRCDPISEHNRLYWYRQTLGQGPEFLTYFQNEAQLEKSRLLSDRFSAERPKGSFSTLEIQRTEQGDSAMYLCASSLSLEETQYFGPGTRLLVL.